One sample yielded the 8 T cell receptor beta chains listed below, sequenced in a study of cytomegalovirus exposure and HLA in healthy donors. The PCR had 60 Vbeta and 13 Jbeta primers. The data were produced by immunoSEQ multiplex PCR, yet TCRdb's version contains in-frame clones alone and is incomplete. Of over 150,000 clones detected, roughly 77% appear once; the ten largest clones hold approximately 8%. Sequenced: PBMCs. These receptors all come from a man aged 25 to 40 in good health and CMV-seropositive.

Only a few counts were recorded for this clone. This rearrangement joins TRBV7-9 to TRBJ1-5; D may be TRBD1 (5 bases). The CDR3 loop spans 16 amino acids. V was pared by 1 base and J by 2 bases, with 12 bases between. The germline V gene encodes CDR1 SEHNR and CDR2 FQNEAQ (reference sequence). For the CDR3, the DNA is TGTGCCAGCAGCTTAGATGGTGGGGCGGGCAATCAGCCCCAGCATTTT. As protein: CASSLDGGAGNQPQHF.

This clone has a single count. This chain uses TRBV4-1 with TRBJ1-2; TRBD1 matches 7 bases. The CDR3 consists of 16 residues. CDR1 and CDR2 from the germline V gene are MGHRA and YSYEKL. The ends lost 0 bases at V and 6 bases at J; junction bases unmatched: 10. The DNA for the CDR3 is TGCGCCAGCAGCCAAGAACTCGCAGGGGGTAAGGATGGCTACACCTTC. Amino acids: CASSQELAGGKDGYTF.

The V gene is TRBV6-5, the J gene TRBJ1-1; no firm D call. CDR3 length equals 14 residues. V was clipped by 2 bases and J by 6 bases, with 13 bases between them. The germline CDR1 and CDR2 sequences are MNHEY and SVGAGI. The CDR3 sequence is CASSYRQVVSEAFF. The CDR3 DNA reads TGTGCCAGCAGTTACCGCCAGGTCGTTTCTGAAGCTTTCTTT.

The chain links TRBV7-6 to TRBJ2-7; 11 bases match TRBD2. CDR3 length: 15 amino acids. V shed 5 bases, J shed 0 bases, and the junction held 3 bases outside the gene matches. Germline lookup yields CDR1 SGHVS and CDR2 FNYEAQ. The CDR3 DNA follows: TGTGCCAGCAGCATGGGGACTAGCGGCTCCTACGAGCAGTACTTC. This encodes CASSMGTSGSYEQYF.

V is TRBV6-5 and J is TRBJ1-2; D may be TRBD1 (6 bases). With 5 bases removed from V and 2 bases from J, the gap between germline ends came to 9 bases. This CDR3 has 13 amino acids. Per germline, CDR1 MNHEY and CDR2 SVGAGI. The CDR3 DNA is TGTGCCAGCAGTCCAACAGGGAACTATGGCTACACCTTC. Its translation is CASSPTGNYGYTF.

The V call is TRBV10-3, the J call TRBJ2-5; TRBD2 might be the D (6 bases). Looked up from germline, CDR1 is ENHRY and CDR2 is SYGVKD. The V gene lost 11 bases and the J gene lost 2 bases, with 15 bases spanning the gap. The CDR3 has 13 amino acids. CDR3 bases: TGTGCCCACGCGGCGGGGATGCAAGAGACCCAGTACTTC. Protein sequence: CAHAAGMQETQYF.

This clone came up a few times. The chain recombines TRBV20-1 with TRBJ2-7, with 7 bases matching TRBD1. Germline assignment: CDR1 DFQATT and CDR2 SNEGSKA (reference sequence). CDR3 length: 10 residues. The junction had 1 base not matched to a gene; V was cut back by 5 bases and J by 6 bases. The CDR3 DNA reads TGCAGTGCTGGGACAGCCGAGCAGTACTTC. Its protein is CSAGTAEQYF.

This chain connects TRBV11-2 to TRBJ2-6; a possible D gene is TRBD1 (6 bases). CDR1 is SGHAT, CDR2 FQNNGV, per germline. This CDR3 spans 15 amino acids. V was trimmed by 4 bases and J by 4 bases, leaving 11 bases between them. The CDR3 here is CASSSQGSGANVLTF. Written as DNA, the CDR3 is TGTGCCAGCAGCTCCCAGGGGTCCGGGGCCAACGTCCTGACTTTC.